This TCR beta chain derives from a study of blood T cell repertoires in COVID-19. Study-wide background: Sample material is recorded as cDNA or gDNA derived from T cells, B-cell-depleted T cells, or PBMCs.

In the source study's methods: Nucleated cell number was recorded as an estimate derived from reference gene primer amplification. Data came from immunoSEQ multiplex PCR; TCRdb stores just in-frame clones and leaves some out. That table gives V, J and clone size, and the DNA gave D and trimming. The data contain some 300,000 clones, around 90% of them singletons. For this clone: Other DNA sequences in the sample encode the same CDR3.

The junction had 3 bases not matched to a gene; V was cut back by 4 bases and J by 1 base. Germline V gene data show CDR1 as MNHEY and CDR2 as SMNVEV (reference sequence). CDR3 length: 15 residues. The sample taken for sequencing was peripheral blood. The receptor was derived from a woman aged 35 to 49 with COVID-19, enrolled during active disease. The rearrangement links TRBV27 to TRBJ2-1, with TRBD1 matching over 8 bases. As DNA, the CDR3 is TGTGCCAGCAGTTCCGACAGGGGATCCTACAATGAGCAGTTCTTC. This translates into CASSSDRGSYNEQFF.